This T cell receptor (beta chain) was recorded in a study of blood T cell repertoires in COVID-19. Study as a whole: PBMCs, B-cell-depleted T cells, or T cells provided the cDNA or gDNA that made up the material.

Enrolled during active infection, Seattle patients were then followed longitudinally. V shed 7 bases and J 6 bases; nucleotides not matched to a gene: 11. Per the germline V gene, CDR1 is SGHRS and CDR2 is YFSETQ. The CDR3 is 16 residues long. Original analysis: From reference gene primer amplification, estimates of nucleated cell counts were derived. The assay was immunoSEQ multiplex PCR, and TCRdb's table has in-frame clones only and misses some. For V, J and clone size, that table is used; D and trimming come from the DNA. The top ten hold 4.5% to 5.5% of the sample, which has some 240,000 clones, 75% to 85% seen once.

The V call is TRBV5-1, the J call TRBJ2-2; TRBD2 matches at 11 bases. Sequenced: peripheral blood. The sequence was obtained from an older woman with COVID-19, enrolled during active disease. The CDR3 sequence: CASQLLAGVRAGELFF. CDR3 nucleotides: TGCGCCAGCCAGTTACTAGCGGGAGTACGAGCCGGGGAGCTGTTTTTT.